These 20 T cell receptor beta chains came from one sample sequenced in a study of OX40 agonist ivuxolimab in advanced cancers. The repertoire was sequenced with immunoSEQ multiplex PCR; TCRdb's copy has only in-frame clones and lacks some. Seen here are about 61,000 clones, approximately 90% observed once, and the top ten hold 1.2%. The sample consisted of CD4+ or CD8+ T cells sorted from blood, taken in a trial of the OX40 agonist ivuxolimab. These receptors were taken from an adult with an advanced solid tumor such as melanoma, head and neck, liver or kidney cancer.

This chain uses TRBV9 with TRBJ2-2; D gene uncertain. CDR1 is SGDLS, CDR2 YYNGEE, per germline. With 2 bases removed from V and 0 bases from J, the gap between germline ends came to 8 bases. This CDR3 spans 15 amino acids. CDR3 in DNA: TGTGCCAGCAGCGTCGGTTCGCCGAACACCGGGGAGCTGTTTTTT. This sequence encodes CASSVGSPNTGELFF. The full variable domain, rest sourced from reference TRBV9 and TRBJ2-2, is DSGVTQTPKHLITATGQRVTLRCSPRSGDLSVYWYQQSLDQGLQFLIQYYNGEERAKGNILERFSAQQFPDLHSELNLSSLELGDSALYFCASSVGSPNTGELFFGEGSRLTVL.

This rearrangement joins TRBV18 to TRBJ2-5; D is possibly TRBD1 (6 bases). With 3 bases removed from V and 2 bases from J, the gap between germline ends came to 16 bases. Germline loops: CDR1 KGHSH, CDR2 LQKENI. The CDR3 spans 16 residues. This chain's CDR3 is CASSPWTAQGQETQYF. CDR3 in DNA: TGTGCCAGCTCACCGTGGACAGCCCAAGGACAAGAGACCCAGTACTTC.

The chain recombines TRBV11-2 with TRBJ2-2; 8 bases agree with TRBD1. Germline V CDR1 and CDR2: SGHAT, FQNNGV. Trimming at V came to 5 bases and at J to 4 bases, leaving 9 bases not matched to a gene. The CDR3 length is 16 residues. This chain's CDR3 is CASSTGQGSSTGELFF. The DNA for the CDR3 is TGTGCCAGCAGCACCGGACAGGGTAGTAGCACCGGGGAGCTGTTTTTT. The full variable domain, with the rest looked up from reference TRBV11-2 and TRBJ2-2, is EAGVAQSPRYKIIEKRQSVAFWCNPISGHATLYWYQQILGQGPKLLIQFQNNGVVDDSQLPKDRFSAERLKGVDSTLKIQPAKLEDSAVYLCASSTGQGSSTGELFFGEGSRLTVL.

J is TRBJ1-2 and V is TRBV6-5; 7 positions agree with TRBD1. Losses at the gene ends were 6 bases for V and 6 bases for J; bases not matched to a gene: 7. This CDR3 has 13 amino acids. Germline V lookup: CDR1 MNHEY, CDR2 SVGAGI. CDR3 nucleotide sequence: TGTGCCAGCAGGACGCAGGGGGTTAATGGCTACACCTTC. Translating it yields CASRTQGVNGYTF.

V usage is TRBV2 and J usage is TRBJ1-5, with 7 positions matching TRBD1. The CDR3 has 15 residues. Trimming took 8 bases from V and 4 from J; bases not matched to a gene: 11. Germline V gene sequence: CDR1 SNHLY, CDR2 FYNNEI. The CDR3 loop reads CASRTGEAGNQPQHF. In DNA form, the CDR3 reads TGTGCCAGCCGGACAGGCGAGGCGGGTAATCAGCCCCAGCATTTT.

Here the CDR3 reads CASSWDRSSYEQYF. CDR3 bases: TGCGCCAGCAGTTGGGACAGGAGCTCCTACGAGCAGTACTTC. The chain combines TRBV10-2 with TRBJ2-7; 8 positions match TRBD1. Germline-derived CDR1 and CDR2 are WSHSY and SAAADI. The CDR3 is 14 residues long. Trimming removed 5 bases from V and 0 bases from J; junction bases left unmatched: 3.

CDR3 in DNA: TGTGCCAGCTCATCGTCTTCCAGGGGCTCGGGCCAAGAGACCCAGTACTTC. As protein: CASSSSSRGSGQETQYF. V gene TRBV18 combines with J gene TRBJ2-5, with D possibly TRBD1 on 6 matching bases. The CDR3 has 17 residues. V gave up 5 bases and J gave up 1 base, with 20 bases separating them. Germline V gene sequence: CDR1 KGHSH, CDR2 LQKENI.

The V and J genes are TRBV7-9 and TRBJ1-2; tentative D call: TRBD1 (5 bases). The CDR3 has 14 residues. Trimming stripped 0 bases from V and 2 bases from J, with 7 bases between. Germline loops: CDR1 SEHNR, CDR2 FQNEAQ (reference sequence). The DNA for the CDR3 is TGTGCCAGCAGCTTAGCCGGGGGGAACTATGGCTACACCTTC. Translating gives CASSLAGGNYGYTF.

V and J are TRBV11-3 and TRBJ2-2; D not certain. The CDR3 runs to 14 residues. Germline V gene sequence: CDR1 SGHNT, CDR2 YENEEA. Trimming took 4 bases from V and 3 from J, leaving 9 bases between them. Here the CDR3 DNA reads TGTGCCAGCAGCTCCGGATCGGACACCGGGGAGCTGTTTTTT. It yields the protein CASSSGSDTGELFF. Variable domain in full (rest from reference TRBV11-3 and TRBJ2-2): EAGVVQSPRYKIIEKKQPVAFWCNPISGHNTLYWYLQNLGQGPELLIRYENEEAVDDSQLPKDRFSAERLKGVDSTLKIQPAELGDSAVYLCASSSGSDTGELFFGEGSRLTVL.

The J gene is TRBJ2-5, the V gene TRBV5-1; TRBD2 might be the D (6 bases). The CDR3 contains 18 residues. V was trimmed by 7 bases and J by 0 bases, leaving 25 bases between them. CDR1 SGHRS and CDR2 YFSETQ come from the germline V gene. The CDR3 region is CASASSPGGFGYQETQYF. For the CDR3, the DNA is TGCGCCAGCGCATCCTCCCCTGGGGGGTTCGGGTACCAAGAGACCCAGTACTTC.

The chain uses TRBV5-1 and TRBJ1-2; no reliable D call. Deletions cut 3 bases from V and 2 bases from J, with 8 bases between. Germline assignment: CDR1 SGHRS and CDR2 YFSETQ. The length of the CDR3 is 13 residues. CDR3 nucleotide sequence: TGCGCCAGCAGCTCCGCAGTAAACTATGGCTACACCTTC. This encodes CASSSAVNYGYTF.

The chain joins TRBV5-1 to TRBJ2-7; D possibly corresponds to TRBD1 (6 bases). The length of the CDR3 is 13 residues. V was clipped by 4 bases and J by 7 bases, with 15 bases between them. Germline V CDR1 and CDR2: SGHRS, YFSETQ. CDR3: CASSTGTPLEQYF. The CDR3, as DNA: TGCGCCAGCAGCACCGGGACACCTCTGGAGCAGTACTTC.

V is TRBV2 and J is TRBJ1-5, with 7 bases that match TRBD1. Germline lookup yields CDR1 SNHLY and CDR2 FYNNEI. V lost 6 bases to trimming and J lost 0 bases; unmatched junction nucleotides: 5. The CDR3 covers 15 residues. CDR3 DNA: TGTGCCAGCAGGGAGGGGGCGGCTAGCAATCAGCCCCAGCATTTT. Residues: CASREGAASNQPQHF.

The CDR3 protein is CASSLLNRGGNTIYF. CDR3 nucleotides: TGTGCCAGCAGCTTGCTTAACAGGGGAGGAAACACCATATATTTT. This chain uses TRBV5-6 with TRBJ1-3; 7 bases agree with TRBD1. Germline V gene sequence: CDR1 SGHDT, CDR2 YYEEEE. Trimming took 1 base from V and 4 from J; bases not matched to a gene: 5. CDR3 size: 15 residues.

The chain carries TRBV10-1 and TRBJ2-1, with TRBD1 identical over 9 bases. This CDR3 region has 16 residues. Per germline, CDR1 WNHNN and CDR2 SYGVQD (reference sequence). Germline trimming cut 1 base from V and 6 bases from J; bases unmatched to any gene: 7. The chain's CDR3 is CASSEFLQGALNEQFF. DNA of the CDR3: TGCGCCAGCAGTGAGTTTCTACAGGGGGCCCTCAATGAGCAGTTCTTC.

CDR3 residues: CASKNPLGTEAFF. The CDR3, as DNA: TGTGCCAGCAAGAACCCGCTGGGCACTGAAGCTTTCTTT. The V gene is TRBV2, the J gene TRBJ1-1; D unresolved. The CDR3 totals 13 residues. Trimming stripped 7 bases from V and 4 bases from J, with 13 bases between. From germline, CDR1 is SNHLY and CDR2 FYNNEI.

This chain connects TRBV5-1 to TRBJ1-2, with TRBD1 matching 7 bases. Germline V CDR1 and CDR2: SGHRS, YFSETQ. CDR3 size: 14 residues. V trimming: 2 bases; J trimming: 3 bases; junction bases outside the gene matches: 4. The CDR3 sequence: CASSLAGGDYGYTF. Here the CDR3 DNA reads TGCGCCAGCAGCTTAGCAGGGGGAGACTATGGCTACACCTTC. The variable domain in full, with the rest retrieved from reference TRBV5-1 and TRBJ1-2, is KAGVTQTPRYLIKTRGQQVTLSCSPISGHRSVSWYQQTPGQGLQFLFEYFSETQRNKGNFPGRFSGRQFSNSRSEMNVSTLELGDSALYLCASSLAGGDYGYTFGSGTRLTVV.

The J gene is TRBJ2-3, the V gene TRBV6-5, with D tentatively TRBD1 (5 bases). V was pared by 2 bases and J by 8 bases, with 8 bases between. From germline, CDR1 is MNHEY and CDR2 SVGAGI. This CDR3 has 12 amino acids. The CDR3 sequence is CASSYAGFTQYF. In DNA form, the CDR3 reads TGTGCCAGCAGTTACGCAGGGTTTACGCAGTATTTT.

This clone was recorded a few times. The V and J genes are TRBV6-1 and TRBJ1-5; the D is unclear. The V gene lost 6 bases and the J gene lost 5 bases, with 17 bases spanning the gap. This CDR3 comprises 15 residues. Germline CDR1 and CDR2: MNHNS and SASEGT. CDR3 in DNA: TGTGCCAGCAGGACCTCTAGGGTTTTGGATCAGCCCCAGCATTTT. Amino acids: CASRTSRVLDQPQHF.

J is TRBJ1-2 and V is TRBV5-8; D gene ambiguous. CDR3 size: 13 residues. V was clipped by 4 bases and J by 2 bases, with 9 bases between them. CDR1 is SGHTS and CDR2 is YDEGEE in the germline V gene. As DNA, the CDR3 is TGTGCCAGCAGCCTCACAGTAAACTATGGCTACACCTTC. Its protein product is CASSLTVNYGYTF.